The rows below give T cell receptor beta chains drawn from one sample of a study of T cell clonotyping in hematopoietic cell transplantation. Data came from immunoSEQ multiplex PCR; TCRdb stores just in-frame clones and leaves some out. The sample lists approximately 41,000 clones; roughly 85% were seen once. The starting material was peripheral blood mononuclear cells, obtained before stem cell transplant. These receptors came from a man aged 60 to 69 with acute myeloid leukemia. Some clones in this sample may be carry-over from other donors' samples. Each CDR3 is given without its conserved first and last residue. D genes are given only for firm matches.

V,D,CDR3
TRBV6-5,-,ASSYSRDTGELF
TRBV7-2,-,ASSLPAVGAGDTQY
TRBV5-1,TRBD1,ASSPGTGGSGNTIY
TRBV4-3,TRBD1,ASSQGTGGNSNQPQH
TRBV28,-,ASTNQGRYTEAF
TRBV11-2,TRBD1,ASSLETDRGRRDTQY
TRBV27,TRBD2,ASRRASGDTQY
TRBV28,TRBD1,ASSATGAGNTEAF
TRBV10-3,-,AITRDGNSPLH
TRBV27,TRBD1,ASSLGTVNQPQH
TRBV2,-,ASSEASGSGQPQH
TRBV11-3,-,ASSLTGKPETQY
TRBV2,-,ASSTRRSYNEQF
TRBV15,-,ATSRDLSGSNQPQH
TRBV30,-,AWNRGRDSPLH
TRBV5-4,-,ASTSYNEQF
TRBV19,-,ASSPGGTEAF
TRBV18,TRBD1,ASSLQTGGTGELF
TRBV10-1,-,ASRRFKGDYGYT
TRBV7-2,-,ASSLGGGGSYEQY
TRBV4-2,-,ASSQESFGDTGELF
TRBV5-8,-,ASSLLAEKLF
TRBV28,-,ASSLRSHTPAGNSPLH
TRBV7-7,-,ASSLSIAGEGVLRVYT
TRBV4-2,TRBD1,ASSLGTGLNTGELF
TRBV11-2,TRBD2,ASSPGTSGDNEQF
TRBV11-2,-,ASSLRGGEGFEDTQY
TRBV4-3,-,ASSRGGGTTYEQY